The next 17 T cell receptor beta chains were all read from a single sample in a study. TCRdb passed the 5' RACE reads through MiXCR, listing each CDR3 protein once. The sample has roughly 50,000 distinct CDR3 sequences, 17% seen once. The sample was naive CD4+ T cells sorted from blood. This sample's subset: naive CD4+ T cells, CD4+CD45RA+CD25-. These TCRs come from a female donor with breast cancer.

This clonotype was counted many times. This sequence joins TRBV5-1 and TRBJ2-3; the match to TRBD2 covers 10 bases. The ends lost 4 bases at V and 2 bases at J; junction bases unmatched: 4. The CDR3 is 15 residues long. Germline CDR1 is SGHRS and CDR2 is YFSETQ. This CDR3 is CASSRTSGPTDTQYF. The CDR3, as DNA: TGCGCCAGCAGCCGGACTAGCGGCCCCACAGATACGCAGTATTTT.

Notes on this clonotype: Germline is not matched at one junction end, which may reflect a read error. J is TRBJ2-3 and V is TRBV5-1, with D uncertain. Looked up from germline, CDR1 is SGHRS and CDR2 is YFSETQ. This CDR3 has 15 amino acids. CDR3 DNA: TGCGCCAGCAGTGTCCAGGACGACCCCGCCGGTACGCAGTACTTT. This gives the protein CASSVQDDPAGTQYF.

This chain joins TRBV6-1 and TRBJ1-2; TRBD1 matches 10 bases. The germline V gene has CDR1 MNHNS and CDR2 SASEGT. The CDR3 length is 14 residues. With V trimmed by 6 bases and J by 4 bases, 5 bases remained unmatched. CDR3 bases: TGTGCCAGCAGCAGGGGACAGGGGAGCTATGGCTACACCTTC. Translating gives CASSRGQGSYGYTF.

Many counts were recorded for this clonotype. The genes are TRBV9 and TRBJ1-6; no definite D call. Deletions cut 0 bases from V and 9 bases from J, with 4 bases between. Germline values: CDR1 SGDLS, CDR2 YYNGEE. This CDR3 is 12 amino acids long. The CDR3 sequence: CASSVVGSPLHF. CDR3 nucleotide sequence: TGTGCCAGCAGCGTAGTAGGTTCACCCCTCCACTTT.

This rearrangement joins TRBV20-1 to TRBJ2-7; 12 bases are shared with TRBD2. The ends lost 2 bases at V and 6 bases at J; junction bases unmatched: 23. CDR1 is DFQATT, CDR2 SNEGSKA, per germline (reference sequence). CDR3 size: 20 residues. The CDR3 DNA sequence: TGCAGTGCTAGACCCTCAAGACCCGGGTCTAGCGGGAGGGCCTTTGGCGAGCAGTACTTC. Translation gives CSARPSRPGSSGRAFGEQYF.

As concerns this clonotype: Just one base apart from a much larger clone, this may be a read error. The gene calls are TRBV7-2 and TRBJ2-1; D unclear. The CDR3 totals 12 residues. The V gene's germline CDR1 is SGHTA and CDR2 FQGNSA. This CDR3 is CASSPYLGEQSF. CDR3 in DNA: TGTGCCAGCAGCCCCTACCTGGGTGAGCAGTCCTTC.

This rearrangement joins TRBV4-1 to TRBJ2-1, with 13 bases fitting TRBD2. From germline, CDR1 is MGHRA and CDR2 YSYEKL. The CDR3 has 15 residues. The junction had 8 bases not matched to a gene; V was cut back by 7 bases and J by 8 bases. CDR3 sequence (DNA): TGCGCCAGCATCCCAAGGACTAGCGGGAGTCATGAGCAGTTCTTC. Protein: CASIPRTSGSHEQFF.

The J gene is TRBJ2-7, the V gene TRBV7-9; weak D call: TRBD1 (6 bases). The V end lost 5 bases, the J end lost 3 bases, and 20 bases lay between the germline ends. Germline V lookup: CDR1 SEHNR, CDR2 FQNEAQ (reference sequence). CDR3 size: 16 residues. The CDR3 coding sequence is TGTGCCAGCAGCCCATGCACGCAGGGGCGTCTCTACGAGCAGTACTTC. The encoded protein is CASSPCTQGRLYEQYF.

This clonotype was observed at least ten times. The chain employs TRBV29-1 and TRBJ2-7, with 8 bases fitting TRBD2. Germline V CDR1 and CDR2: SQVTM, ANQGSEA. The CDR3 consists of 13 residues. With V trimmed by 4 bases and J by 7 bases, 9 bases remained unmatched. CDR3 loop: CSVGGTRAGEQYF. In DNA, the CDR3 is TGCAGCGTTGGTGGGACTAGAGCTGGGGAGCAGTACTTC.

This clonotype was counted between two and nine times. The gene calls are TRBV20-1 and TRBJ2-5; 7 bases align to TRBD1. Trimming removed 5 bases from V and 5 bases from J; junction bases left unmatched: 11. This CDR3 is 14 amino acids long. The germline V gene encodes CDR1 DFQATT and CDR2 SNEGSKA (reference sequence). Written as DNA, the CDR3 is TGCAGTGCTCTGAGGACAGGCTCCTCTGAGACCCAGTACTTC. It translates to CSALRTGSSETQYF.

This clonotype was seen only a few times. The chain has TRBV12-3 or TRBV12-4 and TRBJ1-1; 10 bases align to TRBD1. This CDR3 has 15 amino acids. The J segment lost 9 bases and the V segment lost 6 bases, leaving 13 bases of the junction unmatched. CDR3 loop: CASSLSTGGLRKAFF. For the CDR3, the DNA is TGTGCCAGCAGCCTATCGACAGGGGGCTTGAGGAAAGCTTTCTTT.

The sample holds many counts of this clonotype. The chain couples TRBV9 to TRBJ2-5, with D perhaps matching TRBD1 or TRBD2 (5 bases each). Trimming removed 0 bases at V and 1 base at J, with 10 bases between. CDR1 SGDLS and CDR2 YYNGEE come from the germline V gene. The CDR3 contains 15 residues. The CDR3 DNA sequence: TGTGCCAGCAGCGTAGGCCCCGGGACCCAAGAGACCCAGTACTTC. Its translation: CASSVGPGTQETQYF.

The CDR3 loop reads CASRKGTSGRSEQYF. DNA for the CDR3: TGTGCCAGCAGAAAGGGGACTAGCGGGAGGAGTGAGCAGTACTTC. The V gene is TRBV6-2 or TRBV6-3, the J gene TRBJ2-7; TRBD2 matches 15 bases. The junction had 7 bases not matched to a gene; V was cut back by 6 bases and J by 7 bases. Germline CDR1 and CDR2: MNHEY and SVGEGT. The CDR3 length is 15 residues.

This clonotype has a count of ten or more. This rearrangement joins TRBV7-3 to TRBJ2-7, with a weak D call TRBD2 (6 bases). Germline V gene sequence: CDR1 SGHTA, CDR2 FQGTGA. The CDR3 contains 13 residues. Trimming took 2 bases from V and 3 from J, leaving 8 bases between them. The DNA for the CDR3 is TGTGCCAGCAGCTTATTGGGAGGCTACGAGCAGTACTTC. Translating it yields CASSLLGGYEQYF.

This clonotype was recorded a few times. The chain links TRBV3-1 to TRBJ1-1; D unclear. The CDR3 loop spans 14 amino acids. Germline V gene lookup returns CDR1 LGHDT and CDR2 YNNKEL (reference sequence). V was pared by 0 bases and J by 1 base, with 6 bases between. CDR3: CASSQDPRNTEAFF. In DNA, the CDR3 is TGTGCCAGCAGCCAAGATCCAAGGAACACTGAAGCTTTCTTT.

The chain couples TRBV5-1 to TRBJ2-1; D not resolved. This CDR3 region has 13 residues. V was pared by 4 bases and J by 6 bases, with 11 bases between. Germline lookup yields CDR1 SGHRS and CDR2 YFSETQ. The CDR3 spells CASSVVVSNEQFF. The DNA of the CDR3 is TGCGCCAGCAGCGTCGTAGTATCCAATGAGCAGTTCTTC.

This clonotype was counted only a few times. The rearrangement links TRBV12-3 or TRBV12-4 to TRBJ2-1; no clear D gene. This CDR3 has 10 residues. V was clipped by 5 bases and J by 7 bases, with 3 bases between them. The CDR3 DNA follows: TGTGCCAGCAGTACGAATGAGCAGTTCTTC. Its translation is CASSTNEQFF.